This TCR beta chain was identified in a study of OX40 agonist ivuxolimab in advanced cancers. Study as a whole: The study gave patients intravenous ivuxolimab at 0.01 to 10 mg/kg every 2 weeks. Anti-PD-1, anti-PD-L1 or anti-CTLA-4 therapy given earlier was allowed, and 40% had some. Study findings and constraints: Which antigen the expanded peripheral T cells recognized is unknown.

Only in-frame clones appear in the TCRdb table, and some are missing; sequencing was by immunoSEQ multiplex PCR. In the table there are tens of thousands of clones, around nine tenths of which are singletons. As concerns this clone: Its antigen is still unknown.

Individuals having autoimmune disease history or systemic immunosuppression were not enrolled. The material was CD4+ or CD8+ T cells sorted from blood, obtained in a trial of the OX40 agonist ivuxolimab. The receptor was derived from an adult with an advanced solid tumor such as melanoma, head and neck, liver or kidney cancer.

DNA for the CDR3: TGTGCCTGGACTAGCGGGACTGGCGGGGAGCTGTTTTTT. Protein sequence: CAWTSGTGGELFF. The chain couples TRBV30 to TRBJ2-2; 9 bases fit TRBD2. V was pared by 4 bases and J by 7 bases, with 4 bases of the junction left unmatched. The CDR3 consists of 13 residues. The germline CDR1 and CDR2 sequences are GTSNPN and SVGIG (reference sequence). The complete variable domain, with remaining parts taken from reference TRBV30 and TRBJ2-2, reads SQTIHQWPATLVQPVGSPLSLECTVEGTSNPNLYWYRQAAGRGLQLLFYSVGIGQISSEVPQNLSASRPQDRQFILSSKKLLLSDSGFYLCAWTSGTGGELFFGEGSRLTVL.